This T cell receptor (beta chain) was sequenced for a study of T-cell reconstitution after alpha-beta-depleted transplantation in children. General study results and limits: Fresh T-cell production supplied most of the T-cell counts and diversity seen one year after transplant.

This CDR3 is 15 amino acids long. The trim removed 6 bases at V and 7 bases at J, leaving 9 bases unmatched. Preparation of the TCRbeta library used unique molecular identifiers. TCRdb re-called the PCR reads through MiXCR, storing one row per CDR3 protein. The sample holds 600,000 to 800,000 distinct CDR3 sequences, around 13% seen once. A word on this clonotype: Its antigen is not identified.

V gene TRBV12-3 or TRBV12-4 combines with J gene TRBJ1-6; 7 nucleotides agree with TRBD1. The sequencing used PBMCs, collected before TCRalphabeta/CD19-depleted stem cell transplant. The TCR was taken from a girl between 2 and 10 years old with congenital amegakaryocytic thrombocytopenia, due to receive a stem cell transplant. The CDR3 loop is CASSPDGTENSPLHF. The CDR3 region has the DNA TGTGCCAGCAGCCCCGACGGGACAGAAAATTCACCCCTCCACTTT.